Included here is one TCR beta chain sequence, with context. Its cognate antigen is unknown. TCRdb recomputed calls from the reads with MiXCR, one row per CDR3 protein. The repertoire has about half a million distinct CDR3 sequences, 33% of them found once; the top ten carry about 17%. The data were obtained in a study of T cell repertoires in cytomegalovirus infection. Overall study: It was recently identified HLA-C-restricted and well-studied HLA-B-restricted CMV epitopes that the study used. Both a matching HLA type and CMV infection were indicated by public TCR beta signatures.

V lost 4 bases and J lost 5, with 21 bases in between. CDR3 length: 16 residues. Germline CDR1 is SGHRS and CDR2 is YFSETQ. Study-level points and caveats: Carriage of CMV together with the relevant HLA was identifiable through cumulative public TCR beta family frequency. HLA-C-restricted CMV clonotypes gave the most frequent clonotype in two of eight donors.

The rearrangement uses TRBV5-1 and TRBJ2-5, with a weak D call TRBD2 (6 bases). The sequence derives from a human donor in good health (CMV status not recorded). Some clones in this sample may be carry-over from other donors' samples. Sample: cultured PBMCs, taken from culture after CMV antigen stimulation. The CDR3 DNA sequence: TGCGCCAGCAGCATCGCCCGCACTAGCTGGGGGGAGACCCAGTACTTC. Translation gives CASSIARTSWGETQYF.